The 9 T cell receptor beta chains below were found in one sample sequenced in a study of regulatory T cells in long-lasting Graves disease. Library construction for TCR beta used iRepertoire HTBI primers and Arm-PCR of CDR3 regions. MiXCR, applied by TCRdb to the multiplex PCR reads, yields one record per CDR3 protein. This table holds 550,000 or so distinct CDR3 sequences, about 12% found once. The time point is: newly diagnosed GD, antithyroid drugs for less than 3 months. With RNA extracted from PBMCs as input, the TCR library was made. These sequences were also reported in another study, on T cells in Graves' hyperthyroidism and ophthalmopathy.

This sample comprised peripheral blood mononuclear cells (PBMCs), obtained at new diagnosis, from a patient treated with antithyroid drugs. All receptors come from a woman in her 30s with Graves disease.

This clonotype was observed at least ten times. V and J are TRBV7-3 and TRBJ2-1; D might be TRBD2 (5 bases). The CDR3 runs 17 residues. CDR1 is SGHTA, CDR2 FQGTGA, per germline. Trimming removed 0 bases at V and 6 bases at J, with 18 bases between. In DNA, the CDR3 is TGTGCCAGCAGCTTAACGAGGGCTACGGCTAGTTCCAATGAGCAGTTCTTC. It encodes CASSLTRATASSNEQFF.

This sequence joins TRBV20-1 and TRBJ1-1, with 7 bases that match TRBD1. Germline values: CDR1 DFQATT, CDR2 SNEGSKA (reference sequence). V dropped 2 bases and J dropped 3; count of bases not matched to a gene: 6. The CDR3 has 14 amino acids. Here the CDR3 reads CSARQGGYDTEAFF. For the CDR3, the DNA is TGCAGTGCTAGACAGGGGGGGTATGACACTGAAGCTTTCTTT.

This clonotype was seen repeatedly, ten times or more. The CDR3 loop is CASSTNYEQYF. CDR3 DNA: TGTGCCAGCAGTACCAACTACGAGCAGTACTTC. The rearrangement joins TRBV6-2 or TRBV6-3 to TRBJ2-7; no firm D call. This CDR3 spans 11 amino acids. Germline V gives CDR1 MNHEY, CDR2 SVGEGT. The ends were cut back, 5 bases at V and 3 bases at J, with 5 bases in the middle.

This clonotype came up a few times. This chain connects TRBV6-2 or TRBV6-3 to TRBJ2-1; D is uncertain. Trimming removed 2 bases from V and 2 bases from J, with 10 bases in between. The CDR3 is 15 residues long. The germline gives CDR1 MNHEY, CDR2 SVGEGT. CDR3 sequence: CASSYGGDAYNEQFF. CDR3 DNA: TGTGCCAGCAGTTACGGTGGGGATGCCTACAATGAGCAGTTCTTC.

Many counts were recorded for this clonotype. The chain combines TRBV7-8 with TRBJ1-2; D call uncertain. The V gene's germline CDR1 is SGHVS and CDR2 FQNEAQ. The CDR3 is 15 residues long. The V end was cut by 4 bases, the J end by 1 base, with 13 bases between. The CDR3 DNA sequence: TGTGCCAGCAGCTCCCTCCGGACGGTTAACTATGGCTACACCTTC. Residues: CASSSLRTVNYGYTF.

The chain combines TRBV29-1 with TRBJ1-2; no definite D call. The CDR3 spans 11 residues. Germline V CDR1 and CDR2: SQVTM, ANQGSEA. Trimming removed 6 bases from V and 4 bases from J, with 9 bases in between. CDR3 residues: CSVPGFYGYTF. CDR3 nucleotides: TGCAGCGTACCGGGATTCTATGGCTACACCTTC.

This clonotype was observed at least ten times. The rearrangement joins TRBV7-2 to TRBJ2-1; D may be TRBD2 (5 bases). Germline V gives CDR1 SGHTA, CDR2 FQGNSA. The CDR3 sequence is 14 residues long. V shed 3 bases and J shed 4 bases, with 10 bases lying between them. CDR3 bases: TGTGCCAGCAGCTTCGGGAACCCTTACAATGAGCAGTTCTTC. Translating gives CASSFGNPYNEQFF.

This clonotype has ten or more counts. The chain employs TRBV29-1 and TRBJ2-1; 9 bases are a match to TRBD1. Germline trimming cut 4 bases from V and 0 bases from J; bases unmatched to any gene: 13. This CDR3 is built from 18 residues. Looked up from germline, CDR1 is SQVTM and CDR2 is ANQGSEA. The DNA of the CDR3 is TGCAGCGTTGGGTTTCGGGACAGGGCAGGGAGCTCCTACAATGAGCAGTTCTTC. This translates into CSVGFRDRAGSSYNEQFF.

In this sample, this clonotype turned up many times. The rearrangement uses TRBV3-1 and TRBJ2-6; a weak D match, TRBD2 (5 bases). Germline lookup yields CDR1 LGHDT and CDR2 YNNKEL (reference sequence). There are 15 residues in the CDR3. V was clipped by 4 bases and J by 0 bases, with 7 bases between them. DNA for the CDR3: TGTGCCAGCAGCCCCGGGATCTCTGGGGCCAACGTCCTGACTTTC. This sequence encodes CASSPGISGANVLTF.